The present TCR beta chain was sequenced within a study of T cells in Graves' hyperthyroidism and ophthalmopathy. This CDR3 is 16 amino acids long. Losses at the gene ends were 1 base for V and 8 bases for J; bases not matched to a gene: 6. CDR1 is LNHNV and CDR2 is YYDKDF in the germline V gene (reference sequence). Many counts were recorded for this clonotype. Patients showing uncontrolled infection, other autoimmune disease, pregnancy or lactation were ineligible. There were TCR beta CDR3 regions amplified from RNA transcripts. The HTBI primer set was used in a first-round RT-PCR of the TCR CDR3. TCRdb redid the calling of the multiplex PCR reads with MiXCR, one entry per CDR3 protein. The repertoire holds 350,000 to 400,000 distinct CDR3 sequences, with about 14% as singletons.

The chain has TRBV15 and TRBJ2-6; 9 nucleotides line up with TRBD1. Sequencing input: blood. The sequence was obtained from a woman aged 60-70 years with Graves' hyperthyroidism. The CDR3 DNA reads TGTGCCACCAGCAGAGTCTTGGGACAGGGTACCAACGTCCTGACTTTC. Protein sequence: CATSRVLGQGTNVLTF.